This T cell receptor (beta chain) was observed in a study of CD4 T cells in relation to SARS-CoV-2 and coronaviruses. Whole-study context: The HLA restriction of the shared crossreactive spike epitopes was mapped. General observations from the study: According to naive versus memory sequencing, detected responses are memory recall, not newly primed.

CDR3 size: 15 residues. Trimming cost V 4 bases and J 0 bases, with 8 bases left between them. Germline CDR1 and CDR2: SGHRS and YFSETQ. 75,000 to 100,000 naive or memory CD4+ cells were cultured with CEF peptides for roughly eleven days. A note on this clone: What it binds is unknown.

Sequencing used immunoSEQ multiplex PCR; TCRdb keeps in-frame clones, though not all of them. Seen here are some 40,000 clones, under 90% observed once, and the top ten hold over 4%. The sample comprised naive CD4+ T cells from PBMCs, cultured in vitro. This sample's subset: naive CD4+ T cells isolated by negative enrichment. This chain connects TRBV5-1 to TRBJ2-6; D remains ambiguous. The receptor was isolated from an adult with COVID-19. The CDR3 DNA sequence: TGCGCCAGCAGCAGCCCGGGCTCTGGGGCCAACGTCCTGACTTTC. Translating it yields CASSSPGSGANVLTF.